The rows below give T cell receptor beta chains drawn from one sample of a study of blood T cell repertoires in COVID-19. TCRdb's copy holds only in-frame clones and misses some; the assay was immunoSEQ multiplex PCR. The sample includes 110,000 to 150,000 clones, 85% to 90% of them seen just once. The sample consisted of PBMCs or T cells enriched from blood (not recorded which). The receptors originated from a man between 60 and 70 years old who had recovered from COVID-19. The CDR3 runs from the conserved cysteine through the conserved F or W. The order of the fields is clone size, D gene, V gene, J gene, CDR3 DNA, CDR3 protein. D genes are given only for firm matches. Size is omitted from some rows. Given values are once, few, many or a class for expanded clones.

clone size: .
D gene: TRBD1
V gene: TRBV4-2
J gene: TRBJ1-5
CDR3 DNA: TGTGCCAGCAGCCAAGGACAGGGAAGCAATCAGCCCCAGCATTTT
CDR3 protein: CASSQGQGSNQPQHF

clone size: .
D gene: .
V gene: TRBV3-1/TRBV3-2
J gene: TRBJ1-4
CDR3 DNA: TGTGCCAGCAGCCAAACGATACAGGTCTATGAAAAACTGTTTTTT
CDR3 protein: CASSQTIQVYEKLFF

clone size: .
D gene: .
V gene: TRBV6-5
J gene: TRBJ1-1
CDR3 DNA: TGTGCCAGCGCCTTAAGGAGGGGGGGTGCTGAAGCTTTCTTT
CDR3 protein: CASALRRGGAEAFF

clone size: once
D gene: TRBD1
V gene: TRBV10-3
J gene: TRBJ1-4
CDR3 DNA: TGTGCCACCCGGGACAGTGGGAATGAAAAACTGTTTTTT
CDR3 protein: CATRDSGNEKLFF

clone size: few
D gene: TRBD2
V gene: TRBV27
J gene: TRBJ2-1
CDR3 DNA: TGTGCCAGCAGTTTAGCGGGGGATCACAATGAGCAGTTCTTC
CDR3 protein: CASSLAGDHNEQFF

clone size: .
D gene: TRBD2
V gene: TRBV7-2
J gene: TRBJ2-1
CDR3 DNA: TGTGCCAGCACCTGGGGACTAGGGAGTGAGCAGTTCTTC
CDR3 protein: CASTWGLGSEQFF

clone size: .
D gene: TRBD1
V gene: TRBV28
J gene: TRBJ1-5
CDR3 DNA: TGTGCCAGCAGTTTACTGGACAGGGTCAATCAGCCCCAGCATTTT
CDR3 protein: CASSLLDRVNQPQHF

clone size: once
D gene: .
V gene: TRBV18
J gene: TRBJ2-7
CDR3 DNA: TGTGCCAGCTCACCGGGGGAGGTCTCCTACGAGCAGTACTTC
CDR3 protein: CASSPGEVSYEQYF

clone size: .
D gene: TRBD1
V gene: TRBV10-3
J gene: TRBJ1-3
CDR3 DNA: TGTGCCATCAGTGGGGACAGGGGTAGAAGTGGAAACACCATATATTTT
CDR3 protein: CAISGDRGRSGNTIYF

clone size: .
D gene: TRBD2
V gene: TRBV9
J gene: TRBJ2-1
CDR3 DNA: TGTGCCAGCAGCCCCTGGACTAGCGGGAGTAATGAGCAGTTCTTC
CDR3 protein: CASSPWTSGSNEQFF

clone size: .
D gene: TRBD1
V gene: TRBV5-4
J gene: TRBJ2-7
CDR3 DNA: TGTGCCAGCAGCTCTGGACAGGTTTCGTACGAGCAGTACTTC
CDR3 protein: CASSSGQVSYEQYF

clone size: .
D gene: TRBD1
V gene: TRBV11-2
J gene: TRBJ1-2
CDR3 DNA: TGTGCCAGCAGCTCACAGGGGGCGAGGGGCTACACCTTC
CDR3 protein: CASSSQGARGYTF

clone size: .
D gene: .
V gene: TRBV13
J gene: TRBJ1-1
CDR3 DNA: TGTGCCAGCAGCTTAGTGGGGGAGGAGAACACTGAAGCTTTCTTT
CDR3 protein: CASSLVGEENTEAFF

clone size: once
D gene: TRBD2
V gene: TRBV6-5
J gene: TRBJ2-2
CDR3 DNA: TGTGCCAGCAGGGTTAGCGGGATACCCGGGGAGCTGTTTTTT
CDR3 protein: CASRVSGIPGELFF

clone size: .
D gene: TRBD2
V gene: TRBV18
J gene: TRBJ2-5
CDR3 DNA: TGTGCCAGCTCAGCTACACAGGCGGGGGTCGAGACCCAGTACTTC
CDR3 protein: CASSATQAGVETQYF

clone size: .
D gene: .
V gene: TRBV5-8
J gene: TRBJ2-6
CDR3 DNA: TGTGCCAGCAGCTTGGCACACCTGATCTCTGGGGCCAACGTCCTGACTTTC
CDR3 protein: CASSLAHLISGANVLTF

clone size: .
D gene: TRBD1
V gene: TRBV30
J gene: TRBJ1-2
CDR3 DNA: TGTGCCTGGAGTACTCCGGACAGGGGAGGTGGCTACACCTTC
CDR3 protein: CAWSTPDRGGGYTF

clone size: .
D gene: .
V gene: TRBV29-1
J gene: TRBJ1-5
CDR3 DNA: TGCAGCCCAGAGCACACAGGGCCCTATAGAAGCAATCAGCCCCAGCATTTT
CDR3 protein: CSPEHTGPYRSNQPQHF

clone size: .
D gene: TRBD1
V gene: TRBV5-6
J gene: TRBJ2-7
CDR3 DNA: TGTGCCAGCAGCTTGGGGGACAGGGGCCCCTACGAGCAGTACTTC
CDR3 protein: CASSLGDRGPYEQYF

clone size: .
D gene: TRBD2
V gene: TRBV27
J gene: TRBJ2-2
CDR3 DNA: TGTGCCAGCAGTAACCCCAGCGGGGGGGAGAGGGGGGAGCTGTTTTTT
CDR3 protein: CASSNPSGGERGELFF

clone size: .
D gene: TRBD2
V gene: TRBV29-1
J gene: TRBJ2-7
CDR3 DNA: TGCAGCGTCGGGACTAGCGGCTACGAGCAGTACTTC
CDR3 protein: CSVGTSGYEQYF

clone size: .
D gene: .
V gene: TRBV11-3
J gene: TRBJ1-1
CDR3 DNA: TGTGCCAGCATAGAGTTGGGCCCTGAAGCTTTCTTT
CDR3 protein: CASIELGPEAFF

clone size: .
D gene: .
V gene: TRBV19
J gene: TRBJ1-2
CDR3 DNA: TGTGCCAGTAGTCCCGGAGGGTGGGATGGCTACACCTTC
CDR3 protein: CASSPGGWDGYTF